What follows are 22 T cell receptor beta chains derived from one specimen sequenced in a study of T cells in narcolepsy. Profiled with immunoSEQ multiplex PCR; TCRdb holds only in-frame clones, not every one. The data contain tens of thousands of clones, more than 80% of them singletons. The sequenced sample consisted of CD45RA- memory CD4+ T cells from PBMCs. These receptors all stem from a human donor with narcolepsy.

The J gene is TRBJ2-1, the V gene TRBV7-8, with 7 bases matching TRBD1. This CDR3 is built from 14 residues. Germline loops: CDR1 SGHVS, CDR2 FQNEAQ. Trimming cost V 5 bases and J 10 bases; bases outside gene matches: 11. CDR3 loop: CASSPPGRGNEQFF. In DNA form, the CDR3 reads TGTGCCAGCAGCCCTCCAGGCAGGGGGAACGAGCAGTTCTTC.

CDR3 coding DNA: TGTGCCAGCAGTGAAGGAACCTTGACAGTCCAAGAGACCCAGTACTTC. Translating it yields CASSEGTLTVQETQYF. The chain carries TRBV2 and TRBJ2-5; D may be TRBD1 (5 bases). This CDR3 contains 16 residues. CDR1 and CDR2 (germline): SNHLY, FYNNEI. Trimming took off 1 base at V and 1 base at J, with 13 bases between the two ends. The full variable domain, its missing parts supplied by reference TRBV2 and TRBJ2-5, is EPEVTQTPSHQVTQMGQEVILRCVPISNHLYFYWYRQILGQKVEFLVSFYNNEISEKSEIFDDQFSVERPDGSNFTLKIRSTKLEDSAMYFCASSEGTLTVQETQYFGPGTRLLVL.

A few counts support this clone. This chain joins TRBV19 and TRBJ1-2; D is unresolved. V dropped 6 bases and J dropped 0 bases, with 11 bases sitting between them. Germline V gene sequence: CDR1 LNHDA, CDR2 SQIVND (reference sequence). The CDR3 loop spans 14 amino acids. The DNA for the CDR3 is TGTGCCAGTAGCCAGCGGACGGCTAACTATGGCTACACCTTC. Its translation is CASSQRTANYGYTF.

This chain joins TRBV4-2 and TRBJ2-7; 11 bases are a match to TRBD1. This CDR3 region has 14 residues. V shed 5 bases, J shed 4 bases, and the junction held 4 bases outside the gene matches. The germline V gene encodes CDR1 LGHNA and CDR2 YNFKEQ. The CDR3 DNA reads TGTGCCAGCAGCTCCGGGACAGGGGGATACGAGCAGTACTTC. It yields the protein CASSSGTGGYEQYF.

The chain employs TRBV5-1 and TRBJ2-3, with 14 bases fitting TRBD2. The germline V gene has CDR1 SGHRS and CDR2 YFSETQ. V lost 3 bases, J lost 6 bases, and 6 bases stayed unmatched. The CDR3 loop spans 16 amino acids. Here the CDR3 reads CASSSRTSGRSDTQYF. The CDR3 bases are TGCGCCAGCAGCTCCAGGACTAGCGGGAGGTCTGATACGCAGTATTTT.

This clone was seen only once. CDR3 in DNA: TGTGCCAGCAAAAAACAGGGTCGGGGAAAACTGTTTTTT. Translation: CASKKQGRGKLFF. The chain joins TRBV6-5 to TRBJ1-4, with D tentatively TRBD1 (6 bases). V was trimmed by 7 bases and J by 10 bases, leaving 16 bases between them. Germline assignment: CDR1 MNHEY and CDR2 SVGAGI. This CDR3 is 13 amino acids long.

V and J are TRBV25-1 and TRBJ1-1, with D possibly matching TRBD1 (5 bases). In germline, CDR1 is MGHDK, CDR2 SYGVNS. Deletions cut 4 bases from V and 5 bases from J, with 14 bases between. This CDR3 has 14 residues. DNA of the CDR3: TGTGCCAGCAGTGCCAGGGCAGATGGAACTGAAGCTTTCTTT. This encodes CASSARADGTEAFF. The variable domain in full, completed from reference TRBV25-1 and TRBJ1-1, reads EADIYQTPRYLVIGTGKKITLECSQTMGHDKMYWYQQDPGMELHLIHYSYGVNSTEKGDLSSESTVSRIRTEHFPLTLESARPSHTSQYLCASSARADGTEAFFGQGTRLTVV.

This clone was detected only once. In DNA, the CDR3 is TGCGCCAGCAGCCAAGATGGGGCAGGGATCACTGAAGCTTTCTTT. The encoded protein is CASSQDGAGITEAFF. This chain connects TRBV4-1 to TRBJ1-1, with D perhaps matching TRBD1 (5 bases). Deletions cut 0 bases from V and 4 bases from J, with 12 bases between. There are 15 residues in the CDR3. The V gene's germline CDR1 is MGHRA and CDR2 YSYEKL.

The chain employs TRBV6-6 and TRBJ1-1; D is ambiguous. This CDR3 has 12 amino acids. The V gene lost 5 bases and the J gene lost 1 base, with 5 bases spanning the gap. Germline V lookup: CDR1 MNHNY, CDR2 SVGAGI (reference sequence). The CDR3 DNA reads TGTGCCAGCAGTAACAGGAACACTGAAGCTTTCTTT. It yields the protein CASSNRNTEAFF.

This clone was counted only a few times. The J gene is TRBJ1-5, the V gene TRBV5-4; the D gene is possibly TRBD1 (6 bases). The germline V gene encodes CDR1 SGHNT and CDR2 YYREEE (reference sequence). Trimming shortened V by 0 bases and J by 12 bases, and 10 bases separated the two germline ends. The CDR3 covers 12 residues. The CDR3, as DNA: TGTGCCAGCAGCTTGGGCAGGGGCGTCCAGCATTTT. Protein sequence: CASSLGRGVQHF.

CDR3 loop: CASSVDPRGLNNEQFF. The CDR3 bases are TGTGCCAGCAGCGTAGATCCCAGGGGGCTCAACAATGAGCAGTTCTTC. The chain combines TRBV9 with TRBJ2-1; 8 bases line up with TRBD1. The length of the CDR3 is 16 residues. Germline V lookup: CDR1 SGDLS, CDR2 YYNGEE. The J segment lost 5 bases and the V segment lost 0 bases, leaving 7 bases of the junction unmatched. The entire variable domain, with the rest obtained from reference TRBV9 and TRBJ2-1, is as follows: DSGVTQTPKHLITATGQRVTLRCSPRSGDLSVYWYQQSLDQGLQFLIQYYNGEERAKGNILERFSAQQFPDLHSELNLSSLELGDSALYFCASSVDPRGLNNEQFFGPGTRLTVL.

In regard to this clone: Other DNA sequences in the sample encode the same CDR3. The DNA for the CDR3 is TGTGCCAGCAGTATAGACAGCTACGAGCAGTACTTC. This codes for CASSIDSYEQYF. The chain carries TRBV6-5 and TRBJ2-7, with a tentative D call TRBD1 (5 bases). V shed 5 bases and J shed 3 bases, with 8 bases lying between them. This CDR3 contains 12 residues. Germline V gene sequence: CDR1 MNHEY, CDR2 SVGAGI.

The V and J genes are TRBV6-1 and TRBJ2-7; 9 bases match TRBD2. In germline, CDR1 is MNHNS, CDR2 SASEGT. The CDR3 is made up of 14 amino acids. The V segment lost 5 bases and the J segment 2 bases; nucleotides outside the gene matches: 4. The CDR3 nucleotides read TGTGCCAGCAGTCCTCTAGCGGGGCCCTACGAGCAGTACTTC. It specifies CASSPLAGPYEQYF.

The chain has TRBV6-4 and TRBJ2-1; 10 bases align to TRBD2. CDR1 is MRHNA, CDR2 SNTAGT, per germline. This CDR3 has 15 residues. V was pared by 5 bases and J by 7 bases, with 8 bases of the junction left unmatched. The CDR3 reads CASSIIAGGNNEQFF. CDR3 DNA: TGTGCCAGCAGTATCATAGCGGGAGGTAATAATGAGCAGTTCTTC.

This chain joins TRBV4-2 and TRBJ2-5, with 8 bases lining up with TRBD1. The J segment lost 5 bases and the V segment lost 4 bases, leaving 9 bases of the junction unmatched. The germline CDR1 and CDR2 sequences are LGHNA and YNFKEQ. This CDR3 region has 15 residues. The DNA of the CDR3 is TGTGCCAGCAGCCGCAAACAGGGGGATGAGGAGACCCAGTACTTC. Residues: CASSRKQGDEETQYF.

This chain links TRBV10-3 with TRBJ2-7; 7 nucleotides align to TRBD1. The V gene end was trimmed by 2 bases and the J gene end by 3 bases; junction bases not matched to a gene: 1. This CDR3 has 13 amino acids. Germline V gene data show CDR1 as ENHRY and CDR2 as SYGVKD. The CDR3 DNA reads TGTGCCATCAGTGAGGGACAGGACTACGAGCAGTACTTC. Translation: CAISEGQDYEQYF.

The chain has TRBV2 and TRBJ1-5; TRBD1 matches at 8 bases. The J segment lost 7 bases and the V segment lost 6 bases, leaving 8 bases of the junction unmatched. Germline V gives CDR1 SNHLY, CDR2 FYNNEI. The CDR3 runs to 14 residues. The CDR3 loop is CASSGQGGEQPQHF. The CDR3 DNA reads TGTGCCAGCAGCGGACAGGGAGGTGAGCAGCCCCAGCATTTT.

This chain joins TRBV5-1 and TRBJ1-1, with D possibly matching TRBD1 (5 bases). Germline assignment: CDR1 SGHRS and CDR2 YFSETQ. The CDR3 is made up of 16 amino acids. V was cut by 7 bases and J by 0 bases, with 19 bases left in between. CDR3 sequence reads: CASSLMGGRMNTEAFF. The CDR3 DNA sequence: TGCGCCAGCTCGTTAATGGGGGGACGTATGAACACTGAAGCTTTCTTT.

V is TRBV6-6 and J is TRBJ2-7, with D possibly TRBD1 on 6 matching bases. The CDR3 loop spans 12 amino acids. Per the germline V gene, CDR1 is MNHNY and CDR2 is SVGAGI (reference sequence). The V and J ends lost 5 bases and 5 bases respectively, with 10 bases between them. The CDR3 coding sequence is TGTGCCAGCAGTAACAGGGTAGACGAGCAGTACTTC. Translating gives CASSNRVDEQYF.

This chain joins TRBV11-2 and TRBJ2-1; 15 bases agree with TRBD2. Trimming took 0 bases from V and 10 from J; bases not matched to a gene: 7. The CDR3 contains 17 residues. Looked up from germline, CDR1 is SGHAT and CDR2 is FQNNGV. The CDR3 DNA reads as TGTGCCAGCAGCTTAGAGGGACTAGCGGGAGGTCTAGGGGAGCAGTTCTTC. Residues: CASSLEGLAGGLGEQFF.

The chain recombines TRBV11-2 with TRBJ2-1, with a tentative D call TRBD1 (6 bases). CDR3 length equals 12 residues. CDR1 SGHAT and CDR2 FQNNGV come from the germline V gene. Trimming pared 3 bases from V and 9 bases from J, leaving 9 bases between. In DNA, the CDR3 is TGTGCCAGCAGCTTCATAGGGGGTGAGCAGTTCTTC. It specifies CASSFIGGEQFF.

The chain carries TRBV4-1 and TRBJ2-7; a possible D gene is TRBD2 (5 bases). This CDR3 has 17 residues. In germline, CDR1 is MGHRA, CDR2 YSYEKL. Deletions cut 0 bases from V and 2 bases from J, with 17 bases between. CDR3 bases: TGCGCCAGCAGCCAAGACGAAGGACTTACTTTAACCTACGAGCAGTACTTC. Translating it yields CASSQDEGLTLTYEQYF.